This T cell receptor (beta chain) was recovered during a study of T cells in Graves' hyperthyroidism and ophthalmopathy. The overall study: Peripheral blood specimens were obtained at initial diagnosis, prior to any treatment.

Germline loops: CDR1 DFQATT, CDR2 SNEGSKA (reference sequence). There are 13 residues in the CDR3. Trimming pared 0 bases from V and 6 bases from J, leaving 12 bases between. Study observations and caveats: Ophthalmopathy was predicted by the model a median of about 6.5 months ahead of onset.

In its sample, this clonotype was seen many times. No antigen is known for it. Diagnosis relied on clinical symptoms, serum thyroxine and TRAb, thyroid ultrasound and orbital computed tomography. Amplification of TCR beta CDR3 regions was performed using RNA transcripts as template. The study used the HTBI primer set for a first-round RT-PCR of the TCR CDR3. MiXCR, applied by TCRdb to the multiplex PCR reads, yields one record per CDR3 protein. This sample yields around 530,000 distinct CDR3 sequences, of which 15% to 20% are seen a single time; around 17% belongs to the top ten. The sample was blood. The origin of this receptor is a woman aged 18-35 years with Graves' ophthalmopathy. The V call is TRBV20-1, the J call TRBJ2-7; D may match TRBD1 or TRBD2 (5 bases each). The CDR3 reads CSARELSGREQYF. As DNA, the CDR3 is TGCAGTGCTAGAGAATTGTCGGGGCGCGAGCAGTACTTC.